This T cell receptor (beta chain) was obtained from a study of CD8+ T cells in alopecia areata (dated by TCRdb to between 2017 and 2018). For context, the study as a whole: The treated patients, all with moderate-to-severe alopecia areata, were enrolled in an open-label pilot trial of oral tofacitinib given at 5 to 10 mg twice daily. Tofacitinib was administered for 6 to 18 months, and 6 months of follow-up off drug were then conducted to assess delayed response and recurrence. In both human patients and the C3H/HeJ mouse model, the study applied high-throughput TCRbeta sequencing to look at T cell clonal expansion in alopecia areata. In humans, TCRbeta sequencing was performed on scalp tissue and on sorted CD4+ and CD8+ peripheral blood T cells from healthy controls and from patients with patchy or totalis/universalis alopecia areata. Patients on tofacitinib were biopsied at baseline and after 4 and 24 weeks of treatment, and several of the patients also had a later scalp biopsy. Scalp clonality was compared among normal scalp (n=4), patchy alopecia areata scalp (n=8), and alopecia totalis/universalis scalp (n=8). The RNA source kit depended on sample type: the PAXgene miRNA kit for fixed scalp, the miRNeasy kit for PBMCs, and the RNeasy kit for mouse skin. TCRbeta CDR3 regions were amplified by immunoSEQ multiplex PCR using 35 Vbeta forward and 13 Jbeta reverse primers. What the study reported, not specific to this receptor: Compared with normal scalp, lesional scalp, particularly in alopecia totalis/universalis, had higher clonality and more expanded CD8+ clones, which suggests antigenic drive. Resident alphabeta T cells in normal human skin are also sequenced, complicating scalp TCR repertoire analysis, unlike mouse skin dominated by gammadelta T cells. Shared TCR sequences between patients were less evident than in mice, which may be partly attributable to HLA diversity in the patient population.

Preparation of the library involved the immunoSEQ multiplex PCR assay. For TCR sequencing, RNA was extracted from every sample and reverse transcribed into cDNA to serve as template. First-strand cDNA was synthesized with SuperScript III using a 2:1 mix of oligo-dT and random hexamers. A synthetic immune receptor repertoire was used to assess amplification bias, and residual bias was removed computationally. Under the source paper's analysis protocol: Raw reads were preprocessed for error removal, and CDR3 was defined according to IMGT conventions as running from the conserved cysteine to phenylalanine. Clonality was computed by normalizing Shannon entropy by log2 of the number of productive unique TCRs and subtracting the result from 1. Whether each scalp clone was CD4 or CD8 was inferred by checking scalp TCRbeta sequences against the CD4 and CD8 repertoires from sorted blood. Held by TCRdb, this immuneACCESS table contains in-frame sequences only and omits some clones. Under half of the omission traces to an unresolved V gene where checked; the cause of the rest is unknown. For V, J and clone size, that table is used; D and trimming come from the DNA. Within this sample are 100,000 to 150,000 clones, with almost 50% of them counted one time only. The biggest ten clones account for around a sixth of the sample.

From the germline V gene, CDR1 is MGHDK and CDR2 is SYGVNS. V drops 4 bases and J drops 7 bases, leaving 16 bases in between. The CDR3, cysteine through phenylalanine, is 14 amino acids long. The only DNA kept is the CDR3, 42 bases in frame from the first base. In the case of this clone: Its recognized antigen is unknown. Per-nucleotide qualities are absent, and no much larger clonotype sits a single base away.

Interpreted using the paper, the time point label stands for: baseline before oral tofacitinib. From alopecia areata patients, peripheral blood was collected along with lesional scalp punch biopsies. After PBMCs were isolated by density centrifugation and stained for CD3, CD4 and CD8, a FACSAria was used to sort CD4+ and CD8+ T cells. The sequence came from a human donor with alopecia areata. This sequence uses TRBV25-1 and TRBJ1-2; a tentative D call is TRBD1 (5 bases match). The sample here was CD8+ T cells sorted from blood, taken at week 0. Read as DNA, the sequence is TGTGCCAGCAGTGTTGTTGGGGGAGTGGGTGGCTACACCTTC. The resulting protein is CASSVVGGVGGYTF.